Listed below are T cell receptor beta chains from one sample, sequenced in a study of blood T cell repertoires in COVID-19. TCRdb's copy holds only in-frame clones and misses some; the assay was immunoSEQ multiplex PCR. The repertoire holds approximately 300,000 clones, approximately 86% seen once, with under 3% in the top ten. Input material: PBMCs or T cells enriched from blood (not recorded which). The source is a woman aged 18-29 years who had recovered from COVID-19. CDR3s include the opening cysteine and the closing phenylalanine or tryptophan. The D gene is left open where the match is weak. Clone sizes are given selectively: once, few, many, or a class where the clone is expanded.

cdr3_aa j_call d_call v_call clone_size
CASSPRRDTSSYEQYF TRBJ2-7 NA TRBV5-1 NA
CAWTTSGSGEQYF TRBJ2-7 TRBD2 TRBV30 NA
CASSLFEGGKTEAFF TRBJ1-1 NA TRBV11-2 NA
CASTKPRGGESPLHF TRBJ1-6 NA TRBV2 once
CASSVAGGVSDTQYF TRBJ2-3 TRBD2 TRBV9 NA
CATAYQLAAATRYF TRBJ2-7 TRBD2 TRBV27 NA
CASSSPDRDFEETQYF TRBJ2-5 TRBD1 TRBV7-9 NA
CASSLAPGNTIYF TRBJ1-3 NA TRBV7-2 NA
CASSGGQGRYGYTF TRBJ1-2 TRBD1 TRBV9 NA
CAWSVWTSSTDTQYF TRBJ2-3 NA TRBV30 NA
CASSYGQGSSYEQYF TRBJ2-7 TRBD1 TRBV6-2/TRBV6-3 NA